Listed below are T cell receptor beta chains from one sample, sequenced in a study of blood T cell repertoires in COVID-19. Clones were sequenced by immunoSEQ multiplex PCR, and TCRdb holds only the in-frame ones, with some missing. The sample consists of over 35,000 clones, about four fifths of them appearing once. The sequencing sample was made of peripheral blood. The source of these receptors is a man in his 70s with acute or convalescent COVID-19. Both conserved end residues are part of each CDR3. The D gene is left open where the match is weak. Not every row has a clone size; where given, it reads once, few, many or a size class.

V gene,clone size,D gene,J gene,CDR3 protein,CDR3 DNA
TRBV6-2/TRBV6-3,.,.,TRBJ1-2,CASSYSAGSRGYTF,TGTGCCAGCAGTTACTCGGCAGGGTCTAGAGGCTACACCTTC
TRBV5-4,.,.,TRBJ2-1,CASSLTGEQFF,TGTGCCAGCAGCTTGACGGGTGAGCAGTTCTTC
TRBV19,.,TRBD1,TRBJ1-1,CASRGQGVERNTEAFF,TGTGCCAGTAGGGGACAGGGGGTCGAACGGAACACTGAAGCTTTCTTT
TRBV10-1,.,.,TRBJ2-1,CASSGRTSYNEQFF,TGCGCCAGCAGTGGGAGGACTTCCTACAATGAGCAGTTCTTC
TRBV9,.,.,TRBJ2-1,CASRPEGWTSNEQFF,TGTGCCAGCAGGCCTGAGGGTTGGACCTCCAATGAGCAGTTCTTC
TRBV5-4,.,.,TRBJ1-3,CASSLQLGAGNTIYF,TGTGCCAGCAGCTTGCAGCTAGGGGCTGGAAACACCATATATTTT
TRBV19,.,.,TRBJ1-6,CASTGLSGGYNSPLHF,TGTGCCAGCACCGGGCTCTCCGGAGGGTATAATTCACCCCTCCACTTT
TRBV3-1/TRBV3-2,.,.,TRBJ2-7,CASSQVPSTGYYEQYF,TGTGCCAGCAGCCAAGTGCCGAGTACAGGTTACTACGAGCAGTACTTC
TRBV11-2,once,.,TRBJ2-7,CASSLDPSSYEQYF,TGTGCCAGCAGCTTAGACCCCTCCTCCTACGAGCAGTACTTC
TRBV5-4,.,.,TRBJ1-1,CASSVRQAEAFF,TGTGCCAGCAGCGTTCGACAGGCTGAAGCTTTCTTT
TRBV3-1/TRBV3-2,.,.,TRBJ1-4,CASTSGGSTNEKLFF,TGTGCCAGCACCTCGGGGGGCTCAACTAATGAAAAACTGTTTTTT
TRBV5-6,.,TRBD1,TRBJ1-4,CASSWGDRENEKLFF,TGTGCCAGCAGCTGGGGGGACAGGGAGAATGAAAAACTGTTTTTT
TRBV7-9,.,TRBD2,TRBJ2-1,CASSLALGSGRASEQFF,TGTGCCAGCAGCTTAGCATTGGGAAGCGGGAGGGCCAGTGAGCAGTTCTTC
TRBV9,.,TRBD1,TRBJ1-1,CASSAPGQKAFF,TGTGCCAGCAGCGCACCGGGACAGAAAGCTTTCTTT
TRBV5-6,.,.,TRBJ1-2,CASSLTGPYGYTF,TGTGCCAGCAGCTTGACAGGCCCCTATGGCTACACCTTC
TRBV7-8,.,.,TRBJ1-2,CASSLESGLLYGYTF,TGTGCCAGCAGCTTAGAATCGGGTTTACTGTATGGCTACACCTTC
TRBV5-6,.,TRBD1,TRBJ2-2,CASSLAVSFGTGKTGELFF,TGTGCCAGCAGCTTGGCCGTTTCCTTCGGGACAGGTAAAACCGGGGAGCTGTTTTTT